The present T cell receptor beta chain was sequenced within a study of T cells after yellow fever vaccination. The table lists this clonotype with many counts. Its target is not known. TCRdb reprocessed the 5' RACE reads via MiXCR and lists one record per CDR3 protein. Of approximately 510,000 distinct CDR3 sequences listed, about a fifth are singletons. Whole-study results and caveats: Booster sampling recovered most clones from primary vaccination (about 97% CD4, approximately 88% CD8). Overall, a small share of clonotypes was seen in both CD4 and CD8 compartments.

CDR1 and CDR2 from the germline V gene are MDHEN and SYDVKM. The CDR3 is 16 residues long. V was cut by 4 bases and J by 4 bases, with 14 bases left in between. The clonotype comes from a man between 18 and 29 years old who received the YFV17D yellow fever vaccine. The chain links TRBV28 to TRBJ1-6; D unclear. The sample consisted of PBMCs, taken less than 25 days after the first yellow fever vaccination. CDR3 region: CASSSGAAIYNSPLHF. The CDR3 DNA is TGTGCCAGCAGTTCGGGAGCAGCAATTTATAATTCACCCCTCCACTTT.